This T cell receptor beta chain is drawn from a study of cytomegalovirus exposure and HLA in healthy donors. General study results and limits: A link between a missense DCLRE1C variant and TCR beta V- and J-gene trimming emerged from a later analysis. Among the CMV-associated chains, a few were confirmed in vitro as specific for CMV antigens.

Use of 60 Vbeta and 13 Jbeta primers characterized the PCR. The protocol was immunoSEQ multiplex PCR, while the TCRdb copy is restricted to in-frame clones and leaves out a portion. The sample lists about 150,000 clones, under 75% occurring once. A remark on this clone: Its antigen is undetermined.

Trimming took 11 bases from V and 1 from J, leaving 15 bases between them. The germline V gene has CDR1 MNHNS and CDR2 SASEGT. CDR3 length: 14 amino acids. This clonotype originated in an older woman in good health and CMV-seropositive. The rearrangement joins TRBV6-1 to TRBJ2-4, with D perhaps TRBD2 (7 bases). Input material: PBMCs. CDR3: CAGQSGGAKNIQYF. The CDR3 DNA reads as TGTGCCGGCCAGTCGGGGGGCGCCAAAAACATTCAGTACTTC.